A single sample gave rise to the 26 T cell receptor beta chains below, sequenced in a study of blood T cells in healthy people across ages. The authors ran a second PCR of roughly 6 to 12 cycles using a sample-barcoded 5' primer and a J-beta primer mix. MiXCR, run by TCRdb on the 5' RACE reads, gives a single entry per CDR3 protein. This table holds under 1,000,000 distinct CDR3 sequences, roughly 40% found once. Sequencing was carried out using blood. Receptors originate from a man between 18 and 35 years old in good health.

A note on this clonotype: This may come from a read error, since a much larger clone is one base off. The rearrangement joins TRBV7-9 to TRBJ2-7, with 7 bases lining up with TRBD1. The DNA end is more similar to TRBJ2-4, so the J call may be wrong. In germline, CDR1 is SEHNR, CDR2 FQNEAQ (reference sequence). The CDR3 sequence is 13 residues long. CDR3 bases: TGTGCCGGCAGCTCCAAGGGGGCAAACATTCAGTACTTC. Encoded protein: CAGSSKGANIQYF.

The chain recombines TRBV7-9 with TRBJ2-1; TRBD2 aligns across 8 bases. Trimming took 1 base from V and 10 from J; bases not matched to a gene: 3. CDR3 size: 13 residues. The V gene's germline CDR1 is SEHNR and CDR2 FQNEAQ (reference sequence). The CDR3 coding sequence is TGTGCCAGCAGCTTAGGCGGGGGGTACGAGCAGTTCTTC. Translating gives CASSLGGGYEQFF.

This clonotype appeared many times. This chain links TRBV6-2 or TRBV6-3 with TRBJ2-4; D is perhaps TRBD1 (5 bases). Germline values: CDR1 MNHEY, CDR2 SVGEGT. This CDR3 spans 18 amino acids. V lost 2 bases to trimming and J lost 0 bases, with 17 bases between them. The CDR3 reads CASSYGPWQGQAKNIQYF. In DNA form, the CDR3 reads TGTGCCAGCAGTTACGGTCCGTGGCAGGGTCAAGCCAAAAACATTCAGTACTTC.

This clonotype came up once. The CDR3 carries no conserved terminal phenylalanine or tryptophan, so it likely arises from a read error. The CDR3 spells CATSRVGGGFTDTQYL. In nucleotides, the CDR3 is TGTGCCACCAGCAGAGTAGGCGGGGGGTTCACAGATACGCAGTATTTA. This chain uses TRBV15 with TRBJ2-3, with TRBD2 identical over 8 bases. Losses at the gene ends were 1 base for V and 2 bases for J; bases not matched to a gene: 5. The CDR3 is made up of 16 amino acids. Germline V gene data show CDR1 as LNHNV and CDR2 as YYDKDF (reference sequence).

This clonotype came up a few times. CDR3 protein: CASSHPGGGSGANVLTF. The CDR3 DNA reads TGTGCCAGCAGCCATCCTGGCGGGGGCTCTGGGGCCAACGTCCTGACTTTC. The rearrangement links TRBV12-3 or TRBV12-4 to TRBJ2-6; 7 bases fit TRBD2. The CDR3 extends over 17 amino acids. V shed 6 bases and J 0 bases; nucleotides not matched to a gene: 8.

This clonotype turned up a few times. J is TRBJ2-2 and V is TRBV9; D is unresolved. Germline-derived CDR1 and CDR2 are SGDLS and YYNGEE. The germline V and J ends were trimmed by 2 bases and 2 bases, with 13 bases remaining between them. The length of the CDR3 is 16 residues. As DNA, the CDR3 is TGTGCCAGCAGCGTCTTTCACGCCGAAAACACCGGGGAGCTGTTTTTT. It is translated as CASSVFHAENTGELFF.

This clonotype was counted between two and nine times. The chain couples TRBV20-1 to TRBJ1-5, with 9 bases that match TRBD1. This CDR3 has 18 residues. CDR1 and CDR2 from the germline V gene are DFQATT and SNEGSKA (reference sequence). The ends lost 0 bases at V and 0 bases at J; junction bases unmatched: 9. The CDR3 is CSAREAGTGTYSNQPQHF. As DNA, the CDR3 is TGCAGTGCTAGAGAGGCGGGGACAGGGACTTATAGCAATCAGCCCCAGCATTTT.

V usage is TRBV5-1 and J usage is TRBJ1-2, with D unclear. V was trimmed by 4 bases and J by 4 bases, leaving 14 bases between them. Germline V gives CDR1 SGHRS, CDR2 YFSETQ. This CDR3 region has 14 residues. DNA for the CDR3: TGCGCCAGCAGCGTGGTCCAGGCGGGCTATGGCTACACCTTC. Its protein is CASSVVQAGYGYTF.

V is TRBV7-2 and J is TRBJ1-2; D perhaps matches TRBD1 (5 bases). Germline assignment: CDR1 SGHTA and CDR2 FQGNSA. This CDR3 has 11 residues. The ends were cut back, 3 bases at V and 10 bases at J, with 9 bases in the middle. The CDR3 nucleotides read TGTGCCAGCAGCTTGGGGGGTGTCTACACCTTC. Translated, it gives CASSLGGVYTF.

As for this clonotype: A much larger clone lies a single base off, so this may be a read error. The chain couples TRBV15 to TRBJ2-1, with no clear D. Germline CDR1 is LNHNV and CDR2 is YYDKDF (reference sequence). CDR3 length equals 13 residues. V lost 11 bases to trimming and J lost 3 bases, with 14 bases between them. The CDR3 is CASGKPVYNEQFF. The CDR3 DNA reads TGTGCCTCCGGTAAGCCCGTCTACAATGAGCAGTTCTTC.

The gene calls are TRBV12-3 or TRBV12-4 and TRBJ2-7, with D tentatively TRBD1 (5 bases). This CDR3 spans 13 amino acids. The V end was cut by 5 bases, the J end by 2 bases, with 10 bases between. CDR3 in amino acids: CASSLTDTYEQYF. The CDR3 DNA sequence: TGTGCCAGCAGTCTTACGGACACCTACGAGCAGTACTTC.

V usage is TRBV29-1 and J usage is TRBJ1-1; D is uncertain. The CDR3 has 11 residues. Germline V lookup: CDR1 SQVTM, CDR2 ANQGSEA. The ends were cut back, 5 bases at V and 1 base at J, with 5 bases in the middle. CDR3: CSVSKNTEAFF. In DNA, the CDR3 is TGCAGCGTTTCGAAGAACACTGAAGCTTTCTTT. Complete variable domain (other parts from reference TRBV29-1 and TRBJ1-1): SAVISQKPSRDICQRGTSLTIQCQVDSQVTMMFWYRQQPGQSLTLIATANQGSEATYESGFVIDKFPISRPNLTFSTLTVSNMSPEDSSIYLCSVSKNTEAFFGQGTRLTVV.

This sequence joins TRBV4-1 and TRBJ1-1; 8 positions agree with TRBD1. With 1 base clipped from V and 3 bases from J, the junction kept 7 bases outside the gene matches. This CDR3 contains 16 residues. The germline CDR1 and CDR2 sequences are MGHRA and YSYEKL. CDR3 nucleotide sequence: TGCGCCAGCAGCCAAGGGGAGGACAGGGATTACACTGAAGCTTTCTTT. Amino acids: CASSQGEDRDYTEAFF.

This clonotype was seen at least ten times. This CDR3 reads CATTPGQLLEQFF. Here the CDR3 DNA reads TGTGCCACCACTCCGGGACAGCTACTTGAGCAGTTCTTC. The chain employs TRBV12-3 or TRBV12-4 and TRBJ2-1; 7 bases line up with TRBD1. V was pared by 10 bases and J by 9 bases, with 12 bases of the junction left unmatched. The CDR3 is 13 residues long.

This chain connects TRBV18 to TRBJ2-1; 10 bases align to TRBD2. The CDR3 has 19 amino acids. V shed 2 bases, J shed 2 bases, and the junction held 12 bases outside the gene matches. From germline, CDR1 is KGHSH and CDR2 LQKENI. The CDR3 nucleotides are TGTGCCAGCTCACCATTAGTTCTAGCGGGGGCCGACCCCTACAATGAGCAGTTCTTC. Amino acids: CASSPLVLAGADPYNEQFF.

About this clonotype itself: A much larger clonotype is one base distant, so this may be a read error. This chain uses TRBV7-2 with TRBJ2-7; unclear D gene. V gave up 1 base and J gave up 10 bases, with 17 bases separating them. The CDR3 sequence is 14 residues long. Germline V gene data show CDR1 as SGHTA and CDR2 as FQGNSA. The CDR3 loop is CASSLVPIEEAQYF. The DNA for the CDR3 is TGTGCCAGCAGCTTAGTCCCCATAGAAGAGGCCCAGTACTTC.

This chain connects TRBV5-1 to TRBJ2-5; no definite D call. CDR1 and CDR2 from the germline V gene are SGHRS and YFSETQ. This CDR3 region has 13 residues. V was clipped by 4 bases and J by 5 bases, with 12 bases between them. The CDR3 protein is CASSGYLGETQYF. The CDR3 region has the DNA TGCGCCAGCAGCGGGTACCTGGGGGAGACCCAGTACTTC.

This clonotype occurred a few times. The chain carries TRBV7-3 and TRBJ2-6; possibly TRBD2 for D (7 bases). Germline-derived CDR1 and CDR2 are SGHTA and FQGTGA. There are 18 residues in the CDR3. Between the trimmed V and J ends, which lost 2 bases and 5 bases, there was a span of 19 bases. CDR3 in amino acids: CASSLLAGALSRANVLTF. The CDR3 DNA follows: TGTGCCAGCAGCTTACTGGCGGGGGCCCTATCTAGGGCCAACGTCCTGACTTTC.

Regarding this clonotype: The junction differs from germline at one of its ends, possibly a read error. The rearrangement uses TRBV18 and TRBJ2-3; D unclear. This CDR3 is 16 amino acids long. In germline, CDR1 is KGHSH, CDR2 LQKENI. The CDR3 region has the DNA TGTGCCAGCTCGCCACCACTTCGGTTCGGCACAGATACGCTGTATTTT. Protein product: CASSPPLRFGTDTLYF. Supplemented by reference TRBV18 and TRBJ2-3, the full variable domain reads NAGVMQNPRHLVRRRGQEARLRCSPMKGHSHVYWYRQLPEEGLKFMVYLQKENIIDESGMPKERFSAEFPKEGPSILRIQQVVRGDSAAYFCASSPPLRFGTDTLYFGPGTRLTVL.

J is TRBJ1-1 and V is TRBV12-3 or TRBV12-4; no clear D. V gave up 7 bases and J gave up 0 bases, with 15 bases separating them. CDR3 size: 15 residues. The CDR3 reads CASTRSGRMNTEAFF. CDR3 nucleotide sequence: TGTGCCAGCACTCGATCAGGACGGATGAACACTGAAGCTTTCTTT.

As regards this clonotype: A clone one base away is much larger, so this may be a read error. The chain carries TRBV27 and TRBJ2-5, with TRBD1 identical over 8 bases. CDR3 length: 13 residues. Germline CDR1 is MNHEY and CDR2 is SMNVEV (reference sequence). V was clipped by 4 bases and J by 3 bases; unmatched bases: 1. The CDR3 DNA is TGTGCCAGCAGTTGGACAGGGAAAGAGACCCAGTACTTC. Protein: CASSWTGKETQYF.

The chain carries TRBV6-5 and TRBJ1-6, with TRBD1 as a possible D gene (6 bases). This CDR3 region has 14 residues. Trimming removed 4 bases at V and 7 bases at J, with 11 bases between. The germline V gene encodes CDR1 MNHEY and CDR2 SVGAGI. In nucleotides, the CDR3 is TGTGCCAGCAGTTTTTTAGGGGGAAATTCACCCCTCCACTTT. It yields the protein CASSFLGGNSPLHF.

This chain connects TRBV29-1 to TRBJ2-6; the D gene is possibly TRBD2 (5 bases). This CDR3 has 14 amino acids. CDR1 and CDR2 from the germline V gene are SQVTM and ANQGSEA. The germline V and J ends were trimmed by 0 bases and 13 bases, with 16 bases remaining between them. CDR3 amino acids: CSVEDPARTGVLTF. Here the CDR3 DNA reads TGCAGCGTTGAAGATCCCGCTAGGACGGGAGTCCTGACTTTC.

This rearrangement joins TRBV24-1 to TRBJ1-2, with D uncertain. Germline-derived CDR1 and CDR2 are KGHDR and SFDVKD. With 4 bases removed from V and 4 bases from J, the gap between germline ends came to 15 bases. The CDR3 length is 15 residues. The CDR3 DNA is TGTGCCACCAGTGACTCTACGGGAGTAAGCTATGGCTACACCTTC. Translation gives CATSDSTGVSYGYTF.

This clonotype came up a few times. The chain links TRBV5-6 to TRBJ1-1; D may be TRBD1 (5 bases). The CDR3 totals 14 residues. Germline V CDR1 and CDR2: SGHDT, YYEEEE. Trimming took off 4 bases at V and 1 base at J, with 11 bases between the two ends. The CDR3: CASSPLGTNTEAFF. The CDR3 DNA sequence: TGTGCCAGCAGCCCCCTCGGGACGAACACTGAAGCTTTCTTT.

This clonotype was seen just once. The chain is built from TRBV28 and TRBJ1-5; D not certain. CDR3 size: 12 residues. Germline values: CDR1 MDHEN, CDR2 SYDVKM. V was clipped by 4 bases and J by 7 bases, with 8 bases between them. DNA of the CDR3: TGTGCCAGCAGTTCGACTGTCCAGCCCCAGCATTTT. This sequence encodes CASSSTVQPQHF.